This TCR beta chain was sequenced during a study of human T cells and chemical hapten exposure. This clonotype was seen more than once but under ten times. Time point described: pre-sensitization, week 0. The treatment is: therapeutic diphenylcyclopropenone sensitization with weekly scalp DPC. Using its own MiXCR run on the RACE reads, TCRdb lists one record per CDR3 protein. The profile shows fewer than 300,000 distinct CDR3 sequences, around 9.3% of them singletons. This CDR3 region has 13 residues. V gave up 4 bases and J gave up 2 bases, with 9 bases separating them. Per the germline V gene, CDR1 is SGHVS and CDR2 is FNYEAQ.

The gene calls are TRBV7-6 and TRBJ2-7; a weak D match, TRBD2 (5 bases). Sequences were derived from whole blood, sampled in connection with sensitization to the hapten diphenylcyclopropenone (DPC). This sequence was found in a woman in her 40s with alopecia areata. Some clones in this sample may be carry-over from other donors' samples. The CDR3 reads CASSSGETYEQYF. The CDR3 bases are TGTGCCAGCAGCTCCGGGGAAACCTACGAGCAGTACTTC.